The 2 T cell receptor beta chains below were found in one sample sequenced in a study of OX40 agonist ivuxolimab in advanced cancers. Sequencing used immunoSEQ multiplex PCR; TCRdb keeps in-frame clones, though not all of them. This sample has 79,000 or so clones, with approximately 85% found just once. The sample here was CD4+ or CD8+ T cells sorted from blood, taken in a trial of the OX40 agonist ivuxolimab. The source is an adult with an advanced solid tumor such as melanoma, head and neck, liver or kidney cancer.

V gene TRBV11-2 combines with J gene TRBJ2-1; D is possibly TRBD2 (6 bases). Per the germline V gene, CDR1 is SGHAT and CDR2 is FQNNGV. V lost 5 bases and J lost 4, with 18 bases in between. The CDR3 runs 16 residues. The CDR3 is CASSSTSGVSYNEQFF. The CDR3 nucleotides read TGTGCCAGCAGCAGTACATCGGGGGTTTCGTACAATGAGCAGTTCTTC.

The rearrangement joins TRBV6-4 to TRBJ1-1, with 7 bases lining up with TRBD1. The CDR3 loop spans 14 amino acids. Germline V CDR1 and CDR2: MRHNA, SNTAGT. V gave up 5 bases and J gave up 5 bases; unmatched junction bases: 8. The CDR3 DNA reads as TGTGCCAGCAGTCCCGACAGGGCTGGTACTGAAGCTTTCTTT. This translates into CASSPDRAGTEAFF.